The clone carrying this TCR beta chain has more than one count but fewer than ten. TCRdb recomputed calls from the RT-PCR reads with MiXCR, one row per CDR3 protein. This table holds about 540,000 distinct CDR3 sequences, around 21% found once. Trimming at V came to 0 bases and at J to 9 bases, leaving 14 bases not matched to a gene. The CDR3 is made up of 20 amino acids. The germline V gene encodes CDR1 SGHTA and CDR2 FQGNSA. This record comes from a study of response to subunit inactivated influenza vaccine. The sample was also reused in another study, on T cells expressing NK-cell markers. Per that study: For TCR beta, cDNA was produced by 5'RACE template switching with UMIs.

This specimen was CD4+ T cells sorted from PBMCs, taken approximately 13 days after vaccination. The TCR comes from a man between 50 and 59 years old who received an inactivated influenza vaccine. The rearrangement links TRBV7-2 to TRBJ2-2; 15 bases match TRBD2. Here the CDR3 reads CASSLAWWTSGGAKSRELFF. DNA for the CDR3: TGTGCCAGCAGCTTAGCCTGGTGGACTAGCGGGGGGGCGAAGTCCCGGGAGCTGTTTTTT.